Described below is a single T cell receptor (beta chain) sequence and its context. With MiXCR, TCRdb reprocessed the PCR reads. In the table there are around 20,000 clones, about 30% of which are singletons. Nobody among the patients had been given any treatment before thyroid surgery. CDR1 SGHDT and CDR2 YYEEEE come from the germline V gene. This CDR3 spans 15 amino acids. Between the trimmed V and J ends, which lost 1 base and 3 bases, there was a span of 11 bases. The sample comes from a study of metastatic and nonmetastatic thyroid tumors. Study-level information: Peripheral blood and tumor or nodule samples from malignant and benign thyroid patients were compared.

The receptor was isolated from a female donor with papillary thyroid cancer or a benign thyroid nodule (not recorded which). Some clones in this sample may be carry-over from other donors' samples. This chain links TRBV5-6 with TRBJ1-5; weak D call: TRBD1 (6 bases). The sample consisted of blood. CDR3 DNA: TGTGCCAGCAGCTTGATGACAGGTCCCAATCAGCCCCAGCATTTT. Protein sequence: CASSLMTGPNQPQHF. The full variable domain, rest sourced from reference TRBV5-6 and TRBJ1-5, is DAGVTQSPTHLIKTRGQQVTLRCSPKSGHDTVSWYQQALGQGPQFIFQYYEEEERQRGNFPDRFSGHQFPNYSSELNVNALLLGDSALYLCASSLMTGPNQPQHFGDGTRLSIL.